One T cell receptor (beta chain) is described in this entry. The length of the CDR3 is 12 residues. Germline loops: CDR1 SGDLS, CDR2 YYNGEE. V lost 4 bases, J lost 5 bases, and 6 bases lay in between. Assay: immunoSEQ multiplex PCR; the TCRdb copy retains only in-frame clones and omits some. The sample holds some 390,000 clones; about 90% are singletons and the top ten take about 2.1%. The sample belongs to a study of blood T cell repertoires in COVID-19. Sequencing used peripheral blood. The TCR comes from an older woman with COVID-19, enrolled during active disease. V is TRBV9 and J is TRBJ2-2; D unresolved. CDR3 amino acids: CASSPQTGELFF. In DNA, the CDR3 is TGTGCCAGCAGCCCCCAAACCGGGGAGCTGTTTTTT.